Below, 23 T cell receptor beta chains from the same sample are listed, as sequenced in a study of blood T cell repertoires in COVID-19. Libraries were prepared by immunoSEQ multiplex PCR; TCRdb keeps only in-frame clonotypes and omits some of them. The sample has approximately 250,000 clones, roughly 85% seen once. The sample comprised peripheral blood. These receptors were obtained from a man aged 35 to 55 with acute or convalescent COVID-19.

The V call is TRBV28, the J call TRBJ1-3, with 11 positions matching TRBD1. The CDR3 runs 16 residues. The trim removed 5 bases at V and 3 bases at J, leaving 6 bases unmatched. Germline V CDR1 and CDR2: MDHEN, SYDVKM. The CDR3 loop is CASSGTGTGGGNTIYF. As DNA, the CDR3 is TGTGCCAGCAGTGGGACGGGGACAGGGGGTGGAAACACCATATATTTT.

V usage is TRBV5-1 and J usage is TRBJ2-6; a possible D gene is TRBD1 (5 bases). The germline V gene encodes CDR1 SGHRS and CDR2 YFSETQ. V was trimmed by 3 bases and J by 0 bases, leaving 7 bases between them. The CDR3 loop spans 15 amino acids. DNA for the CDR3: TGCGCCAGCAGCTCCCAGGGCTCTGGGGCCAACGTCCTGACTTTC. Amino acids: CASSSQGSGANVLTF.

This chain links TRBV18 with TRBJ1-2; 7 bases are shared with TRBD1. CDR1 and CDR2 from the germline V gene are KGHSH and LQKENI. This CDR3 is 14 amino acids long. V lost 2 bases to trimming and J lost 6 bases; unmatched junction nucleotides: 6. The CDR3 nucleotides are TGTGCCAGCTCACCATTACAGGGGCACAATGGCTACACCTTC. As protein: CASSPLQGHNGYTF.

A few counts support this clone. V gene TRBV6-4 combines with J gene TRBJ1-1; D might be TRBD1 (6 bases). V shed 9 bases and J shed 1 base, with 15 bases lying between them. Germline CDR1 and CDR2: MRHNA and SNTAGT. This CDR3 has 14 amino acids. CDR3 region: CARRTGPKNTEAFF. The CDR3 DNA reads TGTGCCAGGAGAACAGGGCCCAAGAACACTGAAGCTTTCTTT.

The rearrangement links TRBV7-2 to TRBJ1-2, with 7 bases identical to TRBD1. The CDR3 runs to 14 residues. Looked up from germline, CDR1 is SGHTA and CDR2 is FQGNSA. After removal of 4 bases from V and 2 bases from J, the junction contained 4 bases not matched to a gene. The CDR3 is CASSSPTGNYGYTF. The CDR3 DNA sequence: TGTGCCAGCAGCTCACCGACAGGGAACTATGGCTACACCTTC.

In this sample, this clone turned up once. V and J are TRBV6-5 and TRBJ1-1; maybe TRBD1 (6 bases). V lost 3 bases to trimming and J lost 8 bases, with 16 bases between them. This CDR3 has 14 amino acids. Germline V gene data show CDR1 as MNHEY and CDR2 as SVGAGI. Here the CDR3 DNA reads TGTGCCAGCAGTTATGTAGGTCCCCAGGGGGAAGCTTTCTTT. Amino acid sequence: CASSYVGPQGEAFF.

The rearrangement uses TRBV6-5 and TRBJ1-2; 9 bases fit TRBD1. The V and J ends lost 8 bases and 4 bases, in that order; junction bases with no gene match: 8. CDR1 is MNHEY and CDR2 is SVGAGI in the germline V gene. The CDR3 covers 14 residues. In DNA, the CDR3 is TGTGCCAGCGGCCGACAGGGGGGGGGCTATGGCTACACCTTC. As protein: CASGRQGGGYGYTF.

This sequence joins TRBV4-3 and TRBJ1-4; 10 positions match TRBD1. From germline, CDR1 is LGHNA and CDR2 YSLEER. V shed 1 base and J 7 bases; nucleotides not matched to a gene: 12. The CDR3 is made up of 18 amino acids. This CDR3 reads CASSQGVRDRGLGEKLFF. The CDR3 DNA reads TGCGCCAGCAGCCAAGGGGTACGTGACAGGGGGCTAGGTGAAAAACTGTTTTTT.

This sequence joins TRBV7-2 and TRBJ1-6, with no clear D. The CDR3 loop spans 12 amino acids. V shed 5 bases and J shed 14 bases, with 13 bases lying between them. The germline gives CDR1 SGHTA, CDR2 FQGNSA. The DNA for the CDR3 is TGTGCCAGCAGCCCCGAAGCGACGGCCCTCCACTTT. It encodes CASSPEATALHF.

V and J are TRBV4-3 and TRBJ1-5; 7 bases fit TRBD1. This CDR3 contains 14 residues. The V gene's germline CDR1 is LGHNA and CDR2 YSLEER. V shed 4 bases, J shed 5 bases, and the junction held 5 bases outside the gene matches. The CDR3 spells CASSLGTVDQPQHF. The CDR3 DNA is TGCGCCAGCAGCCTCGGGACAGTTGATCAGCCCCAGCATTTT.

V is TRBV5-1 and J is TRBJ2-5, with a possible D match to TRBD1 (5 bases). Per germline, CDR1 SGHRS and CDR2 YFSETQ. V was trimmed by 0 bases and J by 1 base, leaving 10 bases between them. The CDR3 runs 15 residues. The CDR3 DNA reads as TGCGCCAGCAGCTTGGTACAGGCGGCCCAAGAGACCCAGTACTTC. Amino acids: CASSLVQAAQETQYF. Using reference TRBV5-1 and TRBJ2-5 for the parts outside the CDR3, the full variable domain is KAGVTQTPRYLIKTRGQQVTLSCSPISGHRSVSWYQQTPGQGLQFLFEYFSETQRNKGNFPGRFSGRQFSNSRSEMNVSTLELGDSALYLCASSLVQAAQETQYFGPGTRLLVL.

The CDR3 sequence: CASSIAQGAAEAFF. The CDR3 bases are TGTGCCAGTAGTATAGCACAGGGAGCGGCTGAAGCTTTCTTT. V gene TRBV19 combines with J gene TRBJ1-1; D may be TRBD1 (6 bases). The CDR3 length is 14 residues. Germline V gene sequence: CDR1 LNHDA, CDR2 SQIVND (reference sequence). Trimming removed 1 base at V and 6 bases at J, with 12 bases between.

The chain links TRBV6-6 to TRBJ1-1, with D uncertain. This CDR3 comprises 16 residues. The V and J ends lost 4 bases and 1 base respectively, with 16 bases between them. Germline V gene sequence: CDR1 MNHNY, CDR2 SVGAGI (reference sequence). CDR3 loop: CASSSRGITGNTEAFF. CDR3 nucleotides: TGTGCCAGCAGTTCAAGAGGGATTACGGGGAACACTGAAGCTTTCTTT.

The chain combines TRBV6-1 with TRBJ2-7; no clear D gene. The CDR3 spans 11 residues. The germline V gene has CDR1 MNHNS and CDR2 SASEGT. Trimming took 3 bases from V and 2 from J, leaving 2 bases between them. CDR3 residues: CASSDAYEQYF. The CDR3 DNA reads TGTGCCAGCAGTGACGCCTACGAGCAGTACTTC.

This clone was counted only a few times. The J gene is TRBJ2-7, the V gene TRBV6-2 or TRBV6-3; TRBD1 agrees at 10 bases. Germline CDR1 and CDR2: MNHEY and SVGEGT. The trim removed 5 bases at V and 3 bases at J, leaving 4 bases unmatched. CDR3 length: 14 amino acids. The CDR3 DNA reads as TGTGCCAGCAGTCGGACAGGGGGGTTCTACGAGCAGTACTTC. This codes for CASSRTGGFYEQYF.

The CDR3 protein is CASSLAGNTIYF. The CDR3 DNA sequence: TGCGCCAGCAGCTTGGCCGGGAACACCATATATTTT. The chain joins TRBV5-1 to TRBJ1-3; no clear D. V shed 0 bases and J shed 7 bases, with 5 bases lying between them. CDR3 length: 12 residues. Per the germline V gene, CDR1 is SGHRS and CDR2 is YFSETQ.

This chain's CDR3 is CASSRTGDTGELFF. The DNA for the CDR3 is TGTGCCAGTAGTAGGACAGGGGACACCGGGGAGCTGTTTTTT. J is TRBJ2-2 and V is TRBV19; TRBD1 matches 9 bases. Trimming cost V 4 bases and J 3 bases; bases outside gene matches: 0. This CDR3 is 14 amino acids long. CDR1 LNHDA and CDR2 SQIVND come from the germline V gene (reference sequence).

The chain has TRBV9 and TRBJ2-5; TRBD2 agrees at 8 bases. Trimming at V came to 1 base and at J to 4 bases, leaving 3 bases not matched to a gene. This CDR3 is 14 amino acids long. Germline loops: CDR1 SGDLS, CDR2 YYNGEE. CDR3 bases: TGTGCCAGCAGCGTATCGGGGGGGCCAGAGACCCAGTACTTC. Residues: CASSVSGGPETQYF.

V is TRBV6-2 or TRBV6-3 and J is TRBJ2-3, with D possibly being TRBD1 (6 bases). The germline V and J ends were trimmed by 0 bases and 3 bases, with 13 bases remaining between them. The CDR3 is 16 amino acids. The germline CDR1 and CDR2 sequences are MNHEY and SVGEGT. CDR3: CASSYSRHQGTDTQYF. In nucleotides, the CDR3 is TGTGCCAGCAGTTACTCTCGACACCAGGGGACAGATACGCAGTATTTT.

The genes are TRBV13 and TRBJ2-5, with 10 bases that match TRBD2. This CDR3 contains 15 residues. Germline values: CDR1 PRHDT, CDR2 FYEKMQ (reference sequence). V shed 1 base and J 5 bases; nucleotides not matched to a gene: 4. CDR3 sequence (DNA): TGTGCCAGCAGCTTAGTTACAGCGGGGGGGGAGACCCAGTACTTC. Translating it yields CASSLVTAGGETQYF.

This clone has a single count. J is TRBJ2-1 and V is TRBV7-8, with 7 bases fitting TRBD2. Germline CDR1 is SGHVS and CDR2 is FQNEAQ. The junction had 7 bases not matched to a gene; V was cut back by 6 bases and J by 2 bases. The CDR3 spans 15 residues. DNA for the CDR3: TGTGCCAGCAGTACCGACACTAGCGCCTACAATGAGCAGTTCTTC. Its translation is CASSTDTSAYNEQFF.

This clone was seen a single time. V usage is TRBV15 and J usage is TRBJ2-2; a weak D match, TRBD2 (6 bases). The CDR3 is 13 amino acids. Germline CDR1 reads LNHNV; CDR2 reads YYDKDF (reference sequence). The V end was cut by 5 bases, the J end by 12 bases, with 16 bases between. CDR3 coding DNA: TGTGCCACCAGCCAAGCCGCCGGAGGGAAGCTGTTTTTT. It encodes CATSQAAGGKLFF.

This clone was observed many times. The chain links TRBV5-1 to TRBJ2-5; 8 bases line up with TRBD2. V lost 0 bases and J lost 1; bases outside the gene matches: 5. This CDR3 has 16 residues. In germline, CDR1 is SGHRS, CDR2 YFSETQ. CDR3 sequence reads: CASSLVGGALQETQYF. CDR3 coding DNA: TGCGCCAGCAGCTTGGTCGGGGGGGCCCTCCAAGAGACCCAGTACTTC.